The 10 T cell receptor beta chains reported below all come from one sample, sequenced in a study of prognosis after radiotherapy for stage I lung cancer. TCR beta CDR3 was amplified from genomic DNA by two-round multiplex PCR. Round one of PCR was performed, and it used primers specific to each TRBV and TRBJ gene. TCRdb redid the calling of the multiplex PCR reads with MiXCR, one entry per CDR3 protein. The sample consists of about 8,500 distinct CDR3 sequences, 62% of them appearing once. Sequencing was performed on PBMCs, taken before or after stereotactic body radiation therapy (not recorded which). Receptors originate from a donor of 50 years or more with non-small cell lung cancer.

This chain joins TRBV2 and TRBJ2-1, with TRBD2 identical over 15 bases. V shed 6 bases, J shed 10 bases, and the junction held 7 bases outside the gene matches. Germline CDR1 reads SNHLY; CDR2 reads FYNNEI. The CDR3 is 15 residues long. CDR3 nucleotide sequence: TGTGCCAGCAGGGAGGGACTAGCGGGGGGAAGCGAGCAGTTCTTC. Translating it yields CASREGLAGGSEQFF.

Points on this clonotype: A far larger clone is only one base removed, so a read error is likely. The V and J genes are TRBV7-9 and TRBJ2-2; 7 nucleotides line up with TRBD1. CDR1 and CDR2 from the germline V gene are SEHNR and FQNEAQ (reference sequence). The CDR3 runs to 15 residues. The CDR3 bases are TGTGCCAGCAGCTCTCGGACAGGAGGCACCGTGGAGCTGTTTTTT. Translated, it gives CASSSRTGGTVELFF. The complete variable domain, with remaining parts taken from reference TRBV7-9 and TRBJ2-2, reads DTGVSQNPRHKITKRGQNVTFRCDPISEHNRLYWYRQTLGQGPEFLTYFQNEAQLEKSRLLSDRFSAERPKGSFSTLEIQRTEQGDSAMYLCASSSRTGGTVELFFGEGSRLTVL.

The chain combines TRBV30 with TRBJ1-3; D gene uncertain. The CDR3 is 14 amino acids. Trimming pared 2 bases from V and 0 bases from J, leaving 8 bases between. Looked up from germline, CDR1 is GTSNPN and CDR2 is SVGIG (reference sequence). The CDR3 reads CAWSPWGSGNTIYF. The CDR3 nucleotides read TGTGCCTGGAGTCCCTGGGGCTCTGGAAACACCATATATTTT.

With respect to this clonotype: A far larger clone is only one base removed, so a read error is likely. The missing conserved phenylalanine or tryptophan at the end of this CDR3 makes a read error likely. The V gene is TRBV6-2 or TRBV6-3, the J gene TRBJ2-5, with D possibly TRBD2 on 6 matching bases. The J call may be mistaken, given a closer DNA end match to TRBJ2-1. The CDR3 is made up of 13 amino acids. The germline V gene encodes CDR1 MNHEY and CDR2 SVGEGT. DNA for the CDR3: TGTGCCATCTCCCTAAGGGGCGGGGATGAGCAGTTCTTA. Amino acid sequence: CAISLRGGDEQFL.

As concerns this clonotype: A far larger clone is one nucleotide away, so this likely arose from a read error. The V and J genes are TRBV7-9 and TRBJ2-1; no reliable D call. Trimming shortened V by 6 bases and J by 6 bases, and 24 bases separated the two germline ends. CDR1 is SEHNR, CDR2 FQNEAQ, per germline (reference sequence). The CDR3 sequence is 17 residues long. The CDR3 DNA follows: TGTGCCAGCAGACCACGGGCCCCTCGGGCTGGGTGCAATGAGCAGTTCTTC. Its protein is CASRPRAPRAGCNEQFF. Full variable domain (remainder filled in from reference TRBV7-9 and TRBJ2-1): DTGVSQNPRHKITKRGQNVTFRCDPISEHNRLYWYRQTLGQGPEFLTYFQNEAQLEKSRLLSDRFSAERPKGSFSTLEIQRTEQGDSAMYLCASRPRAPRAGCNEQFFGPGTRLTVL.

Remarks on this clonotype: A read error may account for a junction end that differs from germline. The chain has TRBV6-9 and TRBJ1-2; D unclear. This CDR3 contains 14 residues. From germline, CDR1 is MNHGY and CDR2 SVAAGI. CDR3 bases: TGTGCCAGCAGTTGGGAGGAGCCGGACTATGTCTACACCTTC. Translated, it gives CASSWEEPDYVYTF.

In its sample, this clonotype ranks as medium-sized (0.01 to 0.1%). The chain links TRBV3-1 to TRBJ1-6; TRBD1 is a possible D gene (6 bases). The V end was cut by 7 bases, the J end by 8 bases, with 18 bases between. This CDR3 has 15 residues. Per germline, CDR1 LGHDT and CDR2 YNNKEL (reference sequence). CDR3 bases: TGTGCCAGCACCCGAGGGAGGGACATTTATTCACCCCTCCACTTT. Protein: CASTRGRDIYSPLHF.

The CDR3 region has the DNA TGCGCCAGCAGCCAAGATAGCGGGATATACAATGAGCAGTTCTTC. Protein product: CASSQDSGIYNEQFF. The rearrangement joins TRBV4-3 to TRBJ2-1; 8 bases line up with TRBD2. CDR1 is LGHNA and CDR2 is YSLEER in the germline V gene. Unmatched junction bases numbered 2, after V lost 0 bases and J lost 4 bases. CDR3 length equals 15 residues.

V and J are TRBV7-9 and TRBJ1-2, with 10 bases matching TRBD1. V dropped 4 bases and J dropped 7; count of bases not matched to a gene: 3. CDR1 and CDR2 (germline): SEHNR, FQNEAQ (reference sequence). The CDR3 length is 13 residues. The CDR3 sequence: CASSYRDRGGYTF. The CDR3 DNA is TGTGCCAGCAGCTACCGGGACAGGGGTGGCTACACCTTC.

The V gene is TRBV20-1, the J gene TRBJ1-5; weak D call: TRBD1 (6 bases). Germline V gene sequence: CDR1 DFQATT, CDR2 SNEGSKA (reference sequence). The CDR3 is 14 amino acids. V lost 4 bases and J 3 bases, leaving 13 bases between the germline ends. In nucleotides, the CDR3 is TGCAGTGCTAACACCGGGACAACCAATCAGCCCCAGCATTTT. Its protein is CSANTGTTNQPQHF.